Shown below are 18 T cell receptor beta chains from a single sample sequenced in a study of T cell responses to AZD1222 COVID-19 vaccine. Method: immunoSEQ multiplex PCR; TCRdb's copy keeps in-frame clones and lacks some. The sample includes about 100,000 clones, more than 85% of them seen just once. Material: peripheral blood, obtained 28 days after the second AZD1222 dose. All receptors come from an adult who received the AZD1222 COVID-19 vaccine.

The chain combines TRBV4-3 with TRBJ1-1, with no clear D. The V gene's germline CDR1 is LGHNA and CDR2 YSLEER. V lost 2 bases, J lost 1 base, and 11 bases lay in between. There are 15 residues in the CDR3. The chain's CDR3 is CASSQLDVPNTEAFF. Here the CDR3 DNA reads TGCGCCAGCAGCCAACTGGACGTCCCGAACACTGAAGCTTTCTTT.

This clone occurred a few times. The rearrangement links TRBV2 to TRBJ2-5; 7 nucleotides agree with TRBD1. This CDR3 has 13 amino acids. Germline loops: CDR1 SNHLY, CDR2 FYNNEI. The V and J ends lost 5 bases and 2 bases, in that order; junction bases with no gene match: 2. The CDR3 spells CASSPGQQETQYF. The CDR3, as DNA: TGTGCCAGCAGTCCGGGACAGCAAGAGACCCAGTACTTC.

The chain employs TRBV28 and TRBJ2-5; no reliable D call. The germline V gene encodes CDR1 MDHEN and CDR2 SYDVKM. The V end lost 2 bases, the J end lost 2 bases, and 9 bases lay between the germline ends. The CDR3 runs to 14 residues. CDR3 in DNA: TGTGCCAGCAGTTTACTGGGCCTTCAAGAGACCCAGTACTTC. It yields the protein CASSLLGLQETQYF.

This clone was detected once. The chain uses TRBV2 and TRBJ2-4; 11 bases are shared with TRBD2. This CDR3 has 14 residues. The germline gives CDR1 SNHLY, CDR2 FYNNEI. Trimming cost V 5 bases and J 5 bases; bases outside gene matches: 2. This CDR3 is CASSMGLAENIQYF. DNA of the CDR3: TGTGCCAGCAGTATGGGACTAGCGGAAAACATTCAGTACTTC.

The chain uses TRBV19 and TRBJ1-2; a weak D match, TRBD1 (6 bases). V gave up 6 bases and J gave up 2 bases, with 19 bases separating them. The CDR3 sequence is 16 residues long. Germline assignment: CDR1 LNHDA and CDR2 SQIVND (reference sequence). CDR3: CASRGGSGTPNYGYTF. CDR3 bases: TGTGCCAGTAGAGGGGGGTCAGGCACCCCAAACTATGGCTACACCTTC.

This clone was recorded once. The CDR3 is CASREPGQRQPQHF. CDR3 nucleotides: TGTGCCAGCAGGGAGCCGGGGCAGAGGCAGCCCCAGCATTTT. The chain employs TRBV28 and TRBJ1-5; tentatively, D is TRBD1 (5 bases). Trimming stripped 6 bases from V and 7 bases from J, with 16 bases between. CDR3 length: 14 residues. In germline, CDR1 is MDHEN, CDR2 SYDVKM. The complete variable domain, with remaining parts taken from reference TRBV28 and TRBJ1-5, reads DVKVTQSSRYLVKRTGEKVFLECVQDMDHENMFWYRQDPGLGLRLIYFSYDVKMKEKGDIPEGYSVSREKKERFSLILESASTNQTSMYLCASREPGQRQPQHFGDGTRLSIL.

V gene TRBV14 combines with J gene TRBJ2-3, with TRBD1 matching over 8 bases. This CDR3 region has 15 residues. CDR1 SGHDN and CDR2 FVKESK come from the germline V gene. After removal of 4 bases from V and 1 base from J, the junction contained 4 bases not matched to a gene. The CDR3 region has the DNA TGTGCCAGCAGCCCAAGGGGACAGGGCACAGATACGCAGTATTTT. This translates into CASSPRGQGTDTQYF.

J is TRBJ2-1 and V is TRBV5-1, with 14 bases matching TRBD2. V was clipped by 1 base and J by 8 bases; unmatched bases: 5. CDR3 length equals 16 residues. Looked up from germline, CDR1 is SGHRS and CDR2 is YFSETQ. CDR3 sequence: CASSLTSTSGRDEQFF. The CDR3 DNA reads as TGCGCCAGCAGCTTGACGTCGACTAGCGGGAGGGATGAGCAGTTCTTC.

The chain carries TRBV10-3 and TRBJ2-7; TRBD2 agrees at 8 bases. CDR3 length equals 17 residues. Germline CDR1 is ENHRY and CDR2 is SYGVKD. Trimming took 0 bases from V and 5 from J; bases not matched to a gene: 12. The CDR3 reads CAISESSYGRGADEQYF. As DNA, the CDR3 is TGTGCCATCAGTGAGTCTTCTTACGGGAGGGGCGCCGACGAGCAGTACTTC.

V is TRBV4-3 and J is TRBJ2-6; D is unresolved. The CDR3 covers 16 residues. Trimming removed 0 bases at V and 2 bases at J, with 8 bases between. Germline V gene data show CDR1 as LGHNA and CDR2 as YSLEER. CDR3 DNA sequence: TGCGCCAGCAGCCAAGATCAAGGACCTGGGGCCAACGTCCTGACTTTC. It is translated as CASSQDQGPGANVLTF.

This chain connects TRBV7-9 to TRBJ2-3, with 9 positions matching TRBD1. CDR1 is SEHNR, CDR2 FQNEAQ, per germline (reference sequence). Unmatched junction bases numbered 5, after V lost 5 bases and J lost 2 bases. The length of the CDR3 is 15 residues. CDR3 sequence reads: CASSGGTGLTDTQYF. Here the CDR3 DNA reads TGTGCCAGCAGCGGGGGGACAGGGCTCACAGATACGCAGTATTTT.

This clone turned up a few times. CDR3 DNA sequence: TGTGCCAGCAGTCCTGGACAGGGGGGCGGCTACACCTTC. Its protein is CASSPGQGGGYTF. This sequence joins TRBV14 and TRBJ1-2, with TRBD1 identical over 10 bases. CDR1 is SGHDN, CDR2 FVKESK, per germline. The CDR3 has 13 amino acids. V was pared by 6 bases and J by 8 bases, with 6 bases of the junction left unmatched.

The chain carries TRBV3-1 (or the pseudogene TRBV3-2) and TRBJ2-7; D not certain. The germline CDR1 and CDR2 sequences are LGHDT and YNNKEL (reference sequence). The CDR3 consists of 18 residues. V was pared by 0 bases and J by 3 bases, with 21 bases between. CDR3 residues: CASSQDHLEGDWSYEQYF. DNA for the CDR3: TGTGCCAGCAGCCAAGATCATCTAGAAGGAGACTGGAGCTACGAGCAGTACTTC.

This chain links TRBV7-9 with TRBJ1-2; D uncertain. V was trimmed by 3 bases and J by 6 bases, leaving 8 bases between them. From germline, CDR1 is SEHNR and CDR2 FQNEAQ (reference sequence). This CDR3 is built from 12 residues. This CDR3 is CASSFQVDGYTF. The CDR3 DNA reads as TGTGCCAGCAGCTTTCAGGTGGATGGCTACACCTTC.

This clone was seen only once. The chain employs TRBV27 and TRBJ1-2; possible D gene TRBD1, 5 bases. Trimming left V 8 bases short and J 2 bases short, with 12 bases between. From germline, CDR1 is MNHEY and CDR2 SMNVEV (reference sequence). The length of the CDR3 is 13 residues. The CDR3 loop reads CASGTGLNYGYTF. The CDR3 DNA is TGTGCCAGCGGGACGGGGTTAAACTATGGCTACACCTTC.

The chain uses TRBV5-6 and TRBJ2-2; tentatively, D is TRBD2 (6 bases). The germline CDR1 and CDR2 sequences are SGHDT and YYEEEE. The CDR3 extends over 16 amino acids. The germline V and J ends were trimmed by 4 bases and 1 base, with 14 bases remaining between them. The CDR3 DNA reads TGTGCCAGCAGCCGGGCGGGGCCCCTGAACACCGGGGAGCTGTTTTTT. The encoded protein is CASSRAGPLNTGELFF.

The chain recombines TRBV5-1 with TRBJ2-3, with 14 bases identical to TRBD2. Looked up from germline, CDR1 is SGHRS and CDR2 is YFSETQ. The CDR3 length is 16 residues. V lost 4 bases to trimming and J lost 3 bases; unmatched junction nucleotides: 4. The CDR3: CASSDGLAGGTDTQYF. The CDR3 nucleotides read TGCGCCAGCAGCGACGGACTAGCGGGAGGTACAGATACGCAGTATTTT. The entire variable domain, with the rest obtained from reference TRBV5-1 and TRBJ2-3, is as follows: KAGVTQTPRYLIKTRGQQVTLSCSPISGHRSVSWYQQTPGQGLQFLFEYFSETQRNKGNFPGRFSGRQFSNSRSEMNVSTLELGDSALYLCASSDGLAGGTDTQYFGPGTRLTVL.

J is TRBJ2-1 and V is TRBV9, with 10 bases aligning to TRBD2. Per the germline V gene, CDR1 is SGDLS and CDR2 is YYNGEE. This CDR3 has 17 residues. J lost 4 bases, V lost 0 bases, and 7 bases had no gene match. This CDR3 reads CASSVDRGLAQYNEQFF. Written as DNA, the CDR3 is TGTGCCAGCAGCGTAGACCGGGGACTAGCGCAATACAATGAGCAGTTCTTC. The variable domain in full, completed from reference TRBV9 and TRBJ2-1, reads DSGVTQTPKHLITATGQRVTLRCSPRSGDLSVYWYQQSLDQGLQFLIQYYNGEERAKGNILERFSAQQFPDLHSELNLSSLELGDSALYFCASSVDRGLAQYNEQFFGPGTRLTVL.